The 6 T cell receptor beta chains in this list originate from one sample, sequenced in a study of blood T cells in healthy people across ages. The use of a sample-barcoded 5' primer and a J-beta primer mix characterized a second PCR of 7 to 11 cycles. TCRdb passed the 5' RACE reads through MiXCR, listing each CDR3 protein once. Of about 1 million distinct CDR3 sequences listed, 45% are singletons. The sample consisted of blood. The receptors come from a woman aged 55-69 years in good health.

CDR3 bases: TGTGCCAGCAGTTTACAATTAGGGGTGGGCTATGGCTACACCTTC. This encodes CASSLQLGVGYGYTF. The rearrangement joins TRBV28 to TRBJ1-2; the D gene is possibly TRBD1 (5 bases). Germline loops: CDR1 MDHEN, CDR2 SYDVKM. V was shortened by 2 bases and J by 4 bases, with 14 bases between the two germline ends. This CDR3 contains 15 residues.

V gene TRBV20-1 combines with J gene TRBJ2-2; TRBD1 agrees at 7 bases. Unmatched junction bases numbered 11, after V lost 5 bases and J lost 5 bases. This CDR3 has 15 amino acids. The germline CDR1 and CDR2 sequences are DFQATT and SNEGSKA (reference sequence). The CDR3 region has the DNA TGCAGTGCTGGGGGACAGCCACAGGGGACCGGGGAGCTGTTTTTT. As protein: CSAGGQPQGTGELFF.

The rearrangement joins TRBV10-3 to TRBJ2-6; D call uncertain. The V and J ends lost 2 bases and 4 bases respectively, with 9 bases between them. CDR3 length equals 15 residues. The germline CDR1 and CDR2 sequences are ENHRY and SYGVKD. CDR3 region: CAISEGRAGANVLTF. CDR3 nucleotide sequence: TGTGCCATCAGTGAGGGTCGGGCCGGGGCCAACGTCCTGACTTTC.

The chain links TRBV5-1 to TRBJ2-3; 13 nucleotides line up with TRBD2. The V and J ends lost 3 bases and 5 bases, in that order; junction bases with no gene match: 9. The CDR3 sequence is 17 residues long. CDR1 is SGHRS and CDR2 is YFSETQ in the germline V gene. The CDR3 loop reads CASSWETSGRLRDTQYF. CDR3 DNA sequence: TGCGCCAGCAGCTGGGAGACTAGCGGGAGGTTAAGAGATACGCAGTATTTT.

V usage is TRBV30 and J usage is TRBJ2-1; D is perhaps TRBD2 (5 bases). Between the trimmed V and J ends, which lost 2 bases and 7 bases, there was a span of 12 bases. The germline gives CDR1 GTSNPN, CDR2 SVGIG (reference sequence). CDR3 length: 13 residues. CDR3 sequence (DNA): TGTGCCTGGAGTCTAGCCCTCGGTAATGAGCAGTTCTTC. This encodes CAWSLALGNEQFF.

The J gene is TRBJ2-3, the V gene TRBV20-1, with unresolved D. Trimming removed 8 bases from V and 0 bases from J, with 15 bases in between. Germline V CDR1 and CDR2: DFQATT, SNEGSKA (reference sequence). The CDR3 contains 14 residues. CDR3 region: CSTILPTSTDTQYF. DNA for the CDR3: TGCAGTACTATTTTACCTACAAGCACAGATACGCAGTATTTT.